Described below is a single T cell receptor beta chain sequence and its context. Antigen: not known. The data belong to a study of cytomegalovirus exposure and HLA in healthy donors. Study-wide results and limits: In a later analysis, several top co-occurrence clusters appeared linked to parvovirus B19, influenza, CMV and Epstein-Barr virus.

The length of the CDR3 is 11 residues. Germline V gene lookup returns CDR1 SGDLS and CDR2 YYNGEE. Trimming removed 7 bases at V and 4 bases at J, with 8 bases between. 60 Vbeta and 13 Jbeta primers were used in PCR. Measured with immunoSEQ multiplex PCR; TCRdb has only the in-frame clones, and not every one. The data hold tens of thousands of clones, with less than 90% observed a single time. This receptor was taken from a female donor in good health and CMV-seronegative. V gene TRBV9 combines with J gene TRBJ1-1; unclear D gene. The sequenced sample consisted of PBMCs. The CDR3 DNA is TGTGCCAGCGGAGTCGGCACTGAAGCTTTCTTT. Translated, it gives CASGVGTEAFF.